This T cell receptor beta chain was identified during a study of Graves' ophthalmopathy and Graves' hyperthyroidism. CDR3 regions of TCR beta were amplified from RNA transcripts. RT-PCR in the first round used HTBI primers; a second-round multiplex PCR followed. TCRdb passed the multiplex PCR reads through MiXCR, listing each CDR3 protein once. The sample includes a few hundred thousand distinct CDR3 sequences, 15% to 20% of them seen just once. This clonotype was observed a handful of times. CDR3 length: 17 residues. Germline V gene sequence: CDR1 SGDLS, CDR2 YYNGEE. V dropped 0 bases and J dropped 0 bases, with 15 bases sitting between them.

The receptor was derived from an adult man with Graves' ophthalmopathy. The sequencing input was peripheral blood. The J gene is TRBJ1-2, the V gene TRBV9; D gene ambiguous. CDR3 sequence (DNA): TGTGCCAGCAGCGTAGCTCCGTTAGGGATTCCTAACTATGGCTACACCTTC. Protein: CASSVAPLGIPNYGYTF.